This T cell receptor (beta chain) derives from a study of radiation and T cells in renal cell carcinoma. Across the study: Nephrectomy followed 15 Gy stereotactic body radiation by 4 weeks.

Trimming cost V 2 bases and J 2 bases, with 10 bases left between them. The CDR3 is made up of 15 amino acids. Germline V gene lookup returns CDR1 MNHEY and CDR2 SMNVEV (reference sequence). Documented time point: blood 2 weeks post-SBRT. Treatment described: 15 Gy SBRT to primary tumor, nephrectomy 4 weeks later. Produced via immunoSEQ multiplex PCR; TCRdb's table is partial and in-frame only. The repertoire holds roughly 75,000 clones, about 80% seen once, with 5.8% in the top ten. The material was blood, obtained from a patient whose treatment included radiotherapy and nephrectomy. This clonotype was sampled from a man aged 60 to 69 with renal cell carcinoma. This sequence joins TRBV27 and TRBJ1-5; D ambiguous. In DNA, the CDR3 is TGTGCCAGCAGTTTAGTAGGGCACGGCAATCAGCCCCAGCATTTT. The encoded protein is CASSLVGHGNQPQHF.